This T cell receptor (beta chain) came from a study of blood T cells in healthy people across ages. The CDR3 totals 17 residues. Germline CDR1 KGHDR, CDR2 SFDVKD. Germline trimming cut 4 bases from V and 11 bases from J; bases unmatched to any gene: 19. Together with a sample-barcoded 5' primer, a J-beta primer mix was included in a second PCR lasting about 7 to 11 cycles. The yield of each sample was at least 2.5 million CDR3-containing paired-end reads. TCRdb used MiXCR to reprocess the 5' RACE reads, holding one entry per CDR3 protein. The sample holds about 680,000 distinct CDR3 sequences, around 45% seen once. Concerning this clonotype itself: A much larger clone lies a single base off, so this may be a read error.

This TCR derives from an older woman in good health. Sequences were obtained from blood. The chain carries TRBV24-1 and TRBJ2-5, with 9 bases fitting TRBD2. The CDR3 DNA sequence: TGTGCCACCAGTGACTATAGATTGGGCGGGAGGGCCGATGAGCAGTACTTC. Translation gives CATSDYRLGGRADEQYF.